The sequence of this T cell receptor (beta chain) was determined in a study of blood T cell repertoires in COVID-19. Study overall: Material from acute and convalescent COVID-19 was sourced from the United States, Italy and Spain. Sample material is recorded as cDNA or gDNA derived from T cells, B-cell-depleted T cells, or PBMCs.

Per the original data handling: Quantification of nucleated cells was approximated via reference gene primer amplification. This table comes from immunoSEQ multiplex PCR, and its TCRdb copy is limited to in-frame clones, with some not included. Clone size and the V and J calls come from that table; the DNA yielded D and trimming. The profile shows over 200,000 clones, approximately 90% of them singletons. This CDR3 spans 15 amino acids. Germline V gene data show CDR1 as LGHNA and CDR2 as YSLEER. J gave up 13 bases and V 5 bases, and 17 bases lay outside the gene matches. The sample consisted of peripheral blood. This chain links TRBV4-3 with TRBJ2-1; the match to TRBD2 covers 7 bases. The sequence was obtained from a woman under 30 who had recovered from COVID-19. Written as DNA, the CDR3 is TGCGCCAGCAGCGGACTCACTATAACTAGCGATCCTCAGTTCTTC. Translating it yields CASSGLTITSDPQFF.